Reported below is one T cell receptor (beta chain). The antigen is unknown. Germline-derived CDR1 and CDR2 are LNHDA and SQIVND (reference sequence). This CDR3 spans 15 amino acids. Trimming left V 4 bases short and J 2 bases short, with 14 bases between. MiXCR, applied by TCRdb to the reads, yields one record per CDR3 protein. The sample yields about 60,000 distinct CDR3 sequences, roughly a third seen once. The sample originates from a study of T cell repertoires in cytomegalovirus infection. Study at large: Public TCR beta signatures marked donors with CMV infection and the matching HLA.

Overall study results and limits: Cumulative public TCR beta family frequency identified carriers of CMV plus the relevant HLA. The ex vivo response was dominated by HLA-C-restricted CMV-specific TCR beta clonotypes.

The specimen sequenced was PBMCs, sequenced either directly or after in vitro stimulation (not recorded which). This sequence joins TRBV19 and TRBJ1-1; D possibly corresponds to TRBD1 (5 bases). This TCR was sampled from a human donor in good health (CMV status not recorded). Some clones in this sample may be carry-over from other donors' samples. The CDR3 spells CASSNRDGPNTEAFF. CDR3 nucleotide sequence: TGTGCCAGTAGTAACCGGGACGGACCAAACACTGAAGCTTTCTTT.